This T cell receptor (beta chain) was observed in a study of STAT5B mutations in CD4+ large granular lymphocyte leukemia. Germline CDR1 MNHEY, CDR2 SVGAGI. This CDR3 has 15 residues. Trimming cost V 6 bases and J 9 bases, with 18 bases left between them. Measured with immunoSEQ multiplex PCR; TCRdb has only the in-frame clones, and not every one. The table records approximately 40,000 clones, 75% to 85% of them present only once. The V and J genes are TRBV6-5 and TRBJ1-6; D may be TRBD1 (6 bases). The sample taken for sequencing was CD4+ T cells from blood buffy coats. The source is a human donor in good health. Here the CDR3 reads CASSPGGAGSSPLHF. For the CDR3, the DNA is TGTGCCAGCAGCCCTGGGGGGGCCGGGAGTTCACCCCTCCACTTT.